This TCR beta chain was obtained from a study of blood T cell repertoires in COVID-19. TCRdb's copy holds only in-frame clones and misses some; the assay was immunoSEQ multiplex PCR. The sample consists of 30,000 or so clones, around 90% of them appearing once. This CDR3 spans 13 amino acids. Trimming cost V 6 bases and J 1 base, with 9 bases left between them. Germline assignment: CDR1 MNHEY and CDR2 SVGEGT. The sample comprised peripheral blood. The chain is built from TRBV6-2 or TRBV6-3 and TRBJ1-1; D is possibly TRBD1 (5 bases). The receptor's source is a human donor with active COVID-19. The donor label of this sample is uncertain. This chain's CDR3 is CASSADRNTEAFF. CDR3 sequence (DNA): TGTGCCAGCAGCGCCGACAGGAACACTGAAGCTTTCTTT.